The 2 T cell receptor beta chains below were found in one sample sequenced in a study of PD-1 blockade in classical Hodgkin lymphoma. Some clones are missing from TCRdb's copy, which holds only in-frame ones; the method was immunoSEQ multiplex PCR. The profile shows approximately 59,000 clones, more than 85% of them singletons. Patients all relapsed after autologous stem cell transplantation, and there was variation in brentuximab vedotin exposure. The sequencing here drew on peripheral blood mononuclear cells (PBMCs), taken before the second cycle of nivolumab. The receptors come from a human donor with classical Hodgkin lymphoma.

This chain joins TRBV9 and TRBJ2-3; 10 bases fit TRBD2. Trimming took 1 base from V and 2 from J; bases not matched to a gene: 4. The CDR3 covers 16 residues. Per the germline V gene, CDR1 is SGDLS and CDR2 is YYNGEE. The CDR3 coding sequence is TGTGCCAGCAGCGTACATCTAGCGGGAGTCACAGATACGCAGTATTTT. Residues: CASSVHLAGVTDTQYF.

CDR3 loop: CAISALRETQYF. For the CDR3, the DNA is TGTGCCATCAGTGCCCTGAGGGAGACCCAGTACTTC. The V gene is TRBV10-3, the J gene TRBJ2-5; D unclear. Deletions cut 4 bases from V and 5 bases from J, with 8 bases between. The CDR3 sequence is 12 residues long. CDR1 is ENHRY, CDR2 SYGVKD, per germline.